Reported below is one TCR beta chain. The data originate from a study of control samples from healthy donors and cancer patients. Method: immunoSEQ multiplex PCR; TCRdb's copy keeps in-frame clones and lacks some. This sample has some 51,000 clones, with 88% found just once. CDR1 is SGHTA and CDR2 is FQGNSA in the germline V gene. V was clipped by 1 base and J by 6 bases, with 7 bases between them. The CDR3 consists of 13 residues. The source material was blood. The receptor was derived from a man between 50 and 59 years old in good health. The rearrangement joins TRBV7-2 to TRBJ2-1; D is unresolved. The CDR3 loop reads CASSLVGGNEQFF. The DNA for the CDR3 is TGTGCCAGCAGCTTAGTGGGCGGCAATGAGCAGTTCTTC.